The clone carrying this T cell receptor (beta chain) was seen a handful of times. These data are taken from a study of cytomegalovirus exposure and HLA in healthy donors. The ends were cut back, 7 bases at V and 3 bases at J, with 14 bases in the middle. Germline V CDR1 and CDR2: MNHNS, SASEGT. CDR3 length equals 14 residues. This PCR relied on a set of 60 Vbeta primers and 13 Jbeta primers. Method: immunoSEQ multiplex PCR; TCRdb's copy keeps in-frame clones and lacks some. The sample contains roughly 140,000 clones, less than 65% of which appear only once. This chain joins TRBV6-1 and TRBJ2-3, with a weak D call TRBD2 (5 bases). The clonotype originates from a woman in her thirties in good health and CMV-seropositive. Input material: PBMCs. DNA for the CDR3: TGTGCCAGCACCACTAGGATCTGGACAGATACGCAGTATTTT. As protein: CASTTRIWTDTQYF.